This is a list of T cell receptor beta chains from one sample in a study of shared clonotypes between healthy human individuals. The protocol was immunoSEQ multiplex PCR, while the TCRdb copy is restricted to in-frame clones and leaves out a portion. The sample holds roughly 570,000 clones, 95% to 98% seen once. Sequenced material: naive CD8+ T cells sorted from blood. These receptors originate from a man between 25 and 39 years old in good health. The CDR3 runs from the conserved cysteine through the conserved F or W. A D gene is named only where the DNA matches it firmly. The size entry is marked missing in some rows and otherwise reads once, few, many or a size class.

clone_size j_call d_call v_call cdr3_nt cdr3_aa
. TRBJ1-5 . TRBV7-8 TGTGCCAGCAGCCTGGGAGGGGTTGACAATCAGCCCCAGCATTTT CASSLGGVDNQPQHF
. TRBJ1-2 . TRBV10-3 TGTGCCATCATTACGAGGGACTATGGCTACACCTTC CAIITRDYGYTF
once TRBJ2-7 . TRBV27 TGTGCCAGCAGTCCCCGTCCTGCATTGGCCTCCTACGAGCAGTACTTC CASSPRPALASYEQYF
. TRBJ1-5 . TRBV27 TGTGCCAGCAGTTTATCGGGGAATATTCAGCCCCAGCATTTT CASSLSGNIQPQHF
. TRBJ2-7 TRBD1 TRBV4-3 TGCGCCAGCAGCGAAGGACCAGGTGGACAGGGTACTTACTACGAGCAGTACTTC CASSEGPGGQGTYYEQYF
. TRBJ1-2 . TRBV2 TGTGCCAACCAAAAACAGGGACATGGCTACACCTTC CANQKQGHGYTF
once TRBJ2-1 . TRBV7-8 TGTGCCAGCAGCCCGCGGACGGGGAACCCCTCCTACAATGAGCAGTTCTTC CASSPRTGNPSYNEQFF
. TRBJ1-3 . TRBV6-5 TGTGCCAGCACGGGGCCCCGGGACGGTGGAAACACCATATATTTT CASTGPRDGGNTIYF
. TRBJ2-7 TRBD2 TRBV7-9 TGTGCCAGCAGCTCGACTAGCTCCAACGAGCAGTACTTC CASSSTSSNEQYF
. TRBJ1-4 . TRBV5-1 TGCGCCAGCAGCTCGAAAGAGGGGCAGGTCGAAGCTAATGAAAAACTGTTTTTT CASSSKEGQVEANEKLFF
. TRBJ2-7 TRBD1 TRBV19 TGTGCCAGTAGTATGGGACAGGGTTGGTACGAGCAGTACTTC CASSMGQGWYEQYF
. TRBJ2-2 . TRBV4-3 TGCGCCAGCAGCCAAGTCGCAGCGAACACCGGGGAGCTGTTTTTT CASSQVAANTGELFF
once TRBJ2-7 . TRBV14 TGTGCCAGCAGCCCAGGGAGTAAAAGCTCCTACGAGCAGTACTTC CASSPGSKSSYEQYF
once TRBJ1-1 . TRBV6-5 TGTGCCAGCAGTCCTACAGAGAACACTGAAGCTTTCTTT CASSPTENTEAFF
. TRBJ1-5 . TRBV28 TGTGCCAGCACCAAACAGGGATTGGGTCAGCCCCAGCATTTT CASTKQGLGQPQHF
. TRBJ2-4 . TRBV5-8 TGTGCCAGCAGCTTCCTAGTTGGGAACATTCAGTACTTC CASSFLVGNIQYF
. TRBJ1-1 TRBD1 TRBV7-9 TGTGCCAGCAGCCCTAGGACAGGGATCGAAGCTTTCTTT CASSPRTGIEAFF
. TRBJ2-7 TRBD1 TRBV7-8 TGTGCCAGCAGCCAAAACAGGGGGTCCTACGAGCAGTACTTC CASSQNRGSYEQYF
. TRBJ2-2 . TRBV27 TGTGCCAGCGGCCTCCAGGACACCGGGGAGCTGTTTTTT CASGLQDTGELFF
. TRBJ2-7 . TRBV7-9 TGTGCCAGCAGCCCGACGGGGGTCCCCTACGAGCAGTACTTC CASSPTGVPYEQYF
. TRBJ2-2 TRBD1 TRBV28 TGTGCCAGCAGCTGGACAGGTGCGAACACCGGGGAGCTGTTTTTT CASSWTGANTGELFF
. TRBJ2-5 . TRBV28 TGTGCCAGCAGTCTACAGGGGGGGGAGACCCAGTACTTC CASSLQGGETQYF
. TRBJ1-2 . TRBV7-8 TGTGCCAGCAGCCTCAGTCGGACAGCCTACTATGGCTACACCTTC CASSLSRTAYYGYTF